A single sample gave rise to the 10 T cell receptor beta chains below, sequenced in a study of T cell changes during pregnancy in multiple sclerosis. Clones were read by immunoSEQ multiplex PCR, and TCRdb kept only the in-frame ones, dropping some. Among about 70,000 clones listed, 80% to 95% were seen once. The source was CD8+ T cells from peripheral blood mononuclear cells, collected in the third trimester of pregnancy. All receptors derive from a female donor in good health, enrolled as a control in a pregnancy study.

This chain connects TRBV2 to TRBJ2-1; 8 bases align to TRBD2. Germline CDR1 is SNHLY and CDR2 is FYNNEI. The ends lost 11 bases at V and 7 bases at J; junction bases unmatched: 13. The CDR3 covers 14 residues. The DNA of the CDR3 is TGTGCCGAGCGGCCAGGGAGCGGGGGTAATGAGCAGTTCTTC. It is translated as CAERPGSGGNEQFF.

The rearrangement joins TRBV29-1 to TRBJ2-7; D ambiguous. The CDR3 contains 12 residues. Per germline, CDR1 SQVTM and CDR2 ANQGSEA. Trimming left V 4 bases short and J 5 bases short, with 12 bases between. The CDR3 region is CSVAPTTDEQYF. The CDR3 nucleotides read TGCAGCGTTGCACCCACAACCGACGAGCAGTACTTC.

Only one count was recorded for this clone. This chain connects TRBV11-2 to TRBJ2-7; D call uncertain. The V end was cut by 3 bases, the J end by 5 bases, with 8 bases between. This CDR3 is 12 amino acids long. Germline lookup yields CDR1 SGHAT and CDR2 FQNNGV. CDR3: CASSFGFDEQYF. The CDR3 DNA is TGTGCCAGCAGCTTCGGTTTCGACGAGCAGTACTTC. Supplemented by reference TRBV11-2 and TRBJ2-7, the full variable domain reads EAGVAQSPRYKIIEKRQSVAFWCNPISGHATLYWYQQILGQGPKLLIQFQNNGVVDDSQLPKDRFSAERLKGVDSTLKIQPAKLEDSAVYLCASSFGFDEQYFGPGTRLTVT.

The J gene is TRBJ2-7, the V gene TRBV5-1; D is possibly TRBD2 (6 bases). This CDR3 spans 12 amino acids. CDR1 is SGHRS and CDR2 is YFSETQ in the germline V gene. V was trimmed by 4 bases and J by 7 bases, leaving 12 bases between them. CDR3 coding DNA: TGCGCCAGCAGCGCTACCGGGGGAGAGCAGTACTTC. The encoded protein is CASSATGGEQYF.

This clone has a single count. The chain combines TRBV13 with TRBJ2-3, with 7 bases aligning to TRBD2. V was pared by 1 base and J by 1 base, with 5 bases of the junction left unmatched. Germline V gene sequence: CDR1 PRHDT, CDR2 FYEKMQ (reference sequence). There are 16 residues in the CDR3. The CDR3 sequence is CASSLALAGGTDTQYF. The CDR3 DNA sequence: TGTGCCAGCAGCTTAGCTTTGGCGGGGGGCACAGATACGCAGTATTTT.

The rearrangement joins TRBV30 to TRBJ1-1; 7 nucleotides match TRBD1. The CDR3 length is 14 residues. J gave up 3 bases and V 1 base, and 5 bases lay outside the gene matches. Germline V gene lookup returns CDR1 GTSNPN and CDR2 SVGIG (reference sequence). CDR3 nucleotide sequence: TGTGCCTGGAGTGACAGGGGTGGGTACACTGAAGCTTTCTTT. It is translated as CAWSDRGGYTEAFF.

The genes are TRBV11-3 and TRBJ2-5, with D tentatively TRBD1 (6 bases). The CDR3 sequence is 17 residues long. CDR1 and CDR2 (germline): SGHNT, YENEEA. Trimming left V 4 bases short and J 4 bases short, with 22 bases between. The CDR3 loop reads CASSSDAGVLSGETQYF. The CDR3 DNA reads TGTGCCAGCAGCTCGGATGCAGGGGTTTTGTCGGGAGAGACCCAGTACTTC. The whole variable domain, remainder taken from reference TRBV11-3 and TRBJ2-5, is EAGVVQSPRYKIIEKKQPVAFWCNPISGHNTLYWYLQNLGQGPELLIRYENEEAVDDSQLPKDRFSAERLKGVDSTLKIQPAELGDSAVYLCASSSDAGVLSGETQYFGPGTRLLVL.

The chain combines TRBV7-3 with TRBJ2-2; 7 nucleotides line up with TRBD2. V gave up 5 bases and J gave up 2 bases; unmatched junction bases: 2. CDR3 length equals 14 residues. CDR1 SGHTA and CDR2 FQGTGA come from the germline V gene. The CDR3 sequence is CASSRLANTGELFF. Written as DNA, the CDR3 is TGTGCCAGCAGCCGACTAGCCAACACCGGGGAGCTGTTTTTT.

This clone was seen a handful of times. Here the CDR3 DNA reads TGTGCCAGCAGCCCGGGACAGGGAGATCAGCCCCAGCATTTT. It encodes CASSPGQGDQPQHF. The chain employs TRBV6-4 and TRBJ1-5; 9 bases agree with TRBD1. V dropped 6 bases and J dropped 5; count of bases not matched to a gene: 5. CDR3 length: 14 residues. CDR1 is MRHNA, CDR2 SNTAGT, per germline.

This chain connects TRBV18 to TRBJ2-4, with D unclear. Germline lookup yields CDR1 KGHSH and CDR2 LQKENI. V lost 3 bases, J lost 11 bases, and 5 bases lay in between. The CDR3 is made up of 10 amino acids. The CDR3 spells CASSPIFQYF. In DNA form, the CDR3 reads TGTGCCAGCTCACCTATCTTTCAGTACTTC.